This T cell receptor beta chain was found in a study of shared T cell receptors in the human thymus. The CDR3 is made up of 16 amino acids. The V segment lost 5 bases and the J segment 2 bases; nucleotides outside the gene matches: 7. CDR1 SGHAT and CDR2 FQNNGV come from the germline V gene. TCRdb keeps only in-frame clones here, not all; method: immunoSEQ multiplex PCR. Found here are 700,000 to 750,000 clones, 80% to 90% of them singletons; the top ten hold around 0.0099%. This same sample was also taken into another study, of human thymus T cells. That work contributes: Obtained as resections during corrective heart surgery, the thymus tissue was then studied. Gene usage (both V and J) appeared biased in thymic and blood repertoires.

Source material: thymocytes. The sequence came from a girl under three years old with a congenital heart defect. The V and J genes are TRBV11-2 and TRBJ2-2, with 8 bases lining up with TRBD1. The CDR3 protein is CASSHDRGLNTGELFF. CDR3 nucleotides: TGTGCCAGCAGCCACGACAGGGGACTTAACACCGGGGAGCTGTTTTTT.